This T cell receptor beta chain stems from a study of human T cells and chemical hapten exposure (dated by TCRdb to the early 2020s). Study-level background: For sensitization, 2% DPC in acetone was applied to an approximately 2 cm by approximately 2 cm area of upper inner arm skin. Patients additionally received weekly therapeutic DPC doses to the scalp throughout the approximately 25-week study period. Patch testing was performed on the upper back with Finn chambers containing 0.01% DPC, and the patch tests were scored after 6 days according to International Contact Dermatitis Research Group standards. Most of the patients in the cohort were female, and the cohort covered alopecia areata with under or over 50% scalp involvement, alopecia totalis and alopecia universalis. Libraries were pooled for sequencing, and per-sample TCR yields varied mainly because of small differences in library volumes within the pool. In alopecia patients, the study followed how the peripheral blood TCR repertoire changed in vivo over primary and secondary sensitization to diphenylcyclopropenone (DPC), a hapten. Blood was sampled from patients pre-sensitization (week 0) and at 2, 6 and about 24 weeks after DPC sensitization. Twenty-nine alopecia patients provided blood for TCR sequencing at one to four time points (pre-sensitization, 2, 6 and 24 weeks).

Library preparation employed RACE. Instrument on record: NextSeq 500. During library preparation, unique molecular identifiers were attached to individual cDNA molecules so that TCRs could be counted in a quantitative, reproducible way. Each blood RNA sample was used to sequence both TCR alpha and TCR beta chains. The source study handled its data this way. Samples had a median of approximately 96,000 TCRs, with a range from roughly 23,224 to 750,000. V, J and CDR3 annotation of the TCR reads was carried out using the Decombinator software suite. Every sample was subsampled to the same number of TCRs (28,000) for the PS versus PT1 abundance plots. Expanded TCRs were defined as absent before sensitization and observed at least eight times at the 2-week time point. TCRdb handled the public reads itself, with Q25 trimming in fastp and clone calling in MiXCR, and kept productive beta chains. Every distinct CDR3 protein forms one entry, paired with its most common genes and DNA. TCRdb, not the original authors, processed these V and J calls. For this sample the table gives nearly 85,000 distinct CDR3 sequences, of which 9.5% to 13% were detected only once. The leading ten clones occupy 1.5% to 2% of the sample.

The study at large found these results: Expanded TCRs formed significantly more large CDR3 similarity clusters than pre-sensitization or healthy control sets, consistent with antigen-driven responses. Alopecia, a presumed autoimmune disease, was present in all patients, so the immune response of the patients might differ from that of healthy individuals. After repeated subsampling, the strength of the expansion versus patch-test correlation and the threshold at which it became significant changed. The number of PT1 expanded TCRs positively correlated with patch test score, significant at thresholds 8, 16 and 32 but not 4. The number of TCRs above 1 in 1000 frequency did not change with DPC sensitization; there was no evidence of global repertoire structure alterations.

In the paper's terms, the time point label means: patch test 2, 6 weeks after DPC sensitization. Per the publication, the treatment or condition label means: therapeutic diphenylcyclopropenone sensitization with weekly scalp DPC. At each patch-test visit, blood was drawn before the patch test was applied. Patients were eligible if aged 18 to 70, diagnosed with alopecia and judged suitable for DPC therapy, and pregnant patients were excluded. Total RNA was extracted from unfractionated whole blood that had been collected in Tempus Blood RNA tubes. On this clonotype itself: Which antigen it targets is not known. No base quality information exists; no much larger clone differs at one position.

Sequences SGHRS (CDR1) and YFSETQ (CDR2) are obtained from the germline V gene. At the junction V is shortened by 0 bases and J by 4 bases; bases outside the gene matches: 10. The CDR3 spans 17 residues, from the cysteine through the phenylalanine. The retained sequence is limited to the CDR3, 51 bases, with the frame set at the first base. The rearrangement joined TRBV5-1 to TRBJ1-5; TRBD1 lines up with 7 middle nucleotides. The clonotype was recovered from a man between 18 and 35 years old with alopecia areata. Some clones in this sample may be carry-over from other donors' samples. The sequencing here drew on whole blood, taken in connection with sensitization to the hapten diphenylcyclopropenone (DPC). The nucleotides read TGCGCCAGCAGCTTGGAGCCCGGGACAGAGAAAAATCAGCCCCAGCATTTT. This is translated as CASSLEPGTEKNQPQHF.